What follows describes a single TCR beta chain. The sample is drawn from a study of blood T cell repertoires in COVID-19. About the study: Sources were T cells, B-cell-depleted T cells, or PBMCs; the material itself was cDNA or gDNA.

Authors' methods: The assay estimated nucleated cells by amplifying reference gene primers. Data came from immunoSEQ multiplex PCR; TCRdb stores just in-frame clones and leaves some out. The V and J calls and clone size come from that table; D and trimming were worked out from the DNA. Altogether more than 110,000 clones are present, around 80% being singletons, with the ten largest covering around 10%. Per the germline V gene, CDR1 is SGHAT and CDR2 is FQNNGV. This CDR3 contains 14 residues. Trimming pared 4 bases from V and 2 bases from J, leaving 11 bases between. The chain recombines TRBV11-2 with TRBJ1-2, with D possibly TRBD1 on 5 matching bases. This TCR was sampled from a woman of 80 years or more in a cohort sampled during active or convalescent COVID-19. The source material was peripheral blood. This chain's CDR3 is CASSSQTANYGYTF. The DNA for the CDR3 is TGTGCCAGCAGCTCCCAGACAGCCAACTATGGCTACACCTTC.